What follows are 17 T cell receptor beta chains derived from one specimen sequenced in a study of regulatory T cells in long-lasting Graves disease. The sample's time point: persistent/refractory GD, antithyroid drugs over 5 years with positive TRAb. PBMCs were the source of the RNA used for TCR sequencing. Construction of TCR beta libraries relied on iRepertoire HTBI primers and on Arm-PCR targeting CDR3 regions. TCRdb itself ran the multiplex PCR reads through MiXCR, one entry per CDR3 protein. This table holds 700,000 or so distinct CDR3 sequences, approximately 29% found once. The sequenced sample was peripheral blood mononuclear cells (PBMCs), obtained when the disease was refractory, from a patient treated with antithyroid drugs. All receptors derive from a female donor with Graves disease.

V and J are TRBV10-3 and TRBJ1-4; possible D gene TRBD1, 6 bases. Trimming shortened V by 5 bases and J by 5 bases, and 12 bases separated the two germline ends. CDR1 is ENHRY, CDR2 SYGVKD, per germline. CDR3 length: 14 amino acids. CDR3 sequence: CAISNRAYNEKLFF. Here the CDR3 DNA reads TGTGCCATCAGTAACAGGGCATACAATGAAAAACTGTTTTTT.

The chain employs TRBV6-1 and TRBJ2-7; perhaps TRBD1 as D (6 bases). This CDR3 contains 14 residues. The germline CDR1 and CDR2 sequences are MNHNS and SASEGT. V was trimmed by 2 bases and J by 4 bases, leaving 12 bases between them. CDR3 in amino acids: CASSESGTPYEQYF. In DNA form, the CDR3 reads TGTGCCAGCAGTGAATCCGGGACACCTTACGAGCAGTACTTC.

This clonotype has more than one count but fewer than ten. The V call is TRBV25-1, the J call TRBJ2-7; 8 nucleotides match TRBD1. Germline V gene lookup returns CDR1 MGHDK and CDR2 SYGVNS. The CDR3 runs to 15 residues. V shed 3 bases, J shed 3 bases, and the junction held 7 bases outside the gene matches. CDR3 coding DNA: TGTGCCAGCAGTGATCGGCAGGGGGCGGACTACGAGCAGTACTTC. Translation: CASSDRQGADYEQYF.

The table lists this clonotype with a few counts. The chain links TRBV5-1 to TRBJ1-1; D is unclear. V dropped 0 bases and J dropped 1 base, with 7 bases sitting between them. CDR1 and CDR2 (germline): SGHRS, YFSETQ. The CDR3 is 14 amino acids. CDR3 amino acids: CASSLDHKNTEAFF. The CDR3 region has the DNA TGCGCCAGCAGCTTGGATCATAAGAACACTGAAGCTTTCTTT.

The sample holds a few counts of this clonotype. This chain connects TRBV6-1 to TRBJ1-1; D remains unclear. Germline values: CDR1 MNHNS, CDR2 SASEGT. The CDR3 extends over 12 amino acids. With 8 bases removed from V and 5 bases from J, the gap between germline ends came to 12 bases. In DNA, the CDR3 is TGTGCCAGCGGTGTTTTGGGAACTGAAGCTTTCTTT. This encodes CASGVLGTEAFF.

This clonotype was counted a few times. V and J are TRBV27 and TRBJ1-5; D unresolved. CDR1 and CDR2 from the germline V gene are MNHEY and SMNVEV (reference sequence). V was pared by 2 bases and J by 3 bases, with 14 bases between. This CDR3 has 16 residues. Written as DNA, the CDR3 is TGTGCCAGCAGTTTAACGGGCGGCAGAATCAATCAGCCCCAGCATTTT. It specifies CASSLTGGRINQPQHF.

At least ten counts were recorded for this clonotype. The chain has TRBV10-3 and TRBJ2-7; 10 nucleotides line up with TRBD1. Unmatched junction bases numbered 2, after V lost 9 bases and J lost 3 bases. This CDR3 spans 12 amino acids. Germline CDR1 ENHRY, CDR2 SYGVKD. The CDR3 DNA reads TGTGCCATTGGACAGGGGGACTACGAGCAGTACTTC. It codes for CAIGQGDYEQYF.

The chain links TRBV18 to TRBJ2-7; D gene ambiguous. The V gene's germline CDR1 is KGHSH and CDR2 LQKENI. The V and J ends lost 5 bases and 3 bases respectively, with 5 bases between them. This CDR3 is 11 amino acids long. CDR3 in amino acids: CASSGIYEQYF. The CDR3, as DNA: TGTGCCAGCTCAGGGATCTACGAGCAGTACTTC. The full variable domain, with the rest looked up from reference TRBV18 and TRBJ2-7, is NAGVMQNPRHLVRRRGQEARLRCSPMKGHSHVYWYRQLPEEGLKFMVYLQKENIIDESGMPKERFSAEFPKEGPSILRIQQVVRGDSAAYFCASSGIYEQYFGPGTRLTVT.

This clonotype was found many times. The chain is built from TRBV12-3 or TRBV12-4 and TRBJ2-6; 10 nucleotides align to TRBD1. Trimming took 10 bases from V and 0 from J; bases not matched to a gene: 6. The CDR3 is 16 amino acids. Here the CDR3 reads CATLDRGLSGANVLTF. The CDR3 nucleotides read TGTGCCACCCTCGACAGGGGGCTCTCTGGGGCCAACGTCCTGACTTTC.

The rearrangement joins TRBV12-3 or TRBV12-4 to TRBJ1-5; D is ambiguous. The length of the CDR3 is 17 residues. Trimming pared 3 bases from V and 2 bases from J, leaving 17 bases between. DNA for the CDR3: TGTGCCAGCAGTTTTTATTCGGGGTCTAAGGGCAATCAGCCCCAGCATTTT. Translating gives CASSFYSGSKGNQPQHF.

Comments on this clonotype: A read error may produce the germline difference seen at one junction end. The chain carries TRBV3-1 and TRBJ2-5; D not certain. The germline V gene has CDR1 LGHDT and CDR2 YNNKEL (reference sequence). The CDR3 has 15 amino acids. CDR3 nucleotide sequence: TGTGCCGGCAGCCTCTCCGGCAAGGCGAAGGAGACCCAGTACTTC. It yields the protein CAGSLSGKAKETQYF.

This clonotype has only a few counts. A read error may account for a junction end that differs from germline. The gene calls are TRBV19 and TRBJ1-1; D remains unclear. Germline V lookup: CDR1 LNHDA, CDR2 SQIVND (reference sequence). The CDR3 length is 13 residues. For the CDR3, the DNA is TGTGCCGGTAGTATTTCCCCGAACACTGAAGCTTTCTTT. Translation: CAGSISPNTEAFF.

This clonotype was detected a few times. V is TRBV19 and J is TRBJ1-2, with TRBD1 matching over 10 bases. The CDR3 covers 16 residues. Germline values: CDR1 LNHDA, CDR2 SQIVND (reference sequence). J gave up 2 bases and V 6 bases, and 9 bases lay outside the gene matches. As DNA, the CDR3 is TGTGCCAGTAGCCGGGACAGGGGAATCCCAAACTATGGCTACACCTTC. It codes for CASSRDRGIPNYGYTF.

The sample holds many counts of this clonotype. This chain joins TRBV27 and TRBJ1-2, with 7 bases fitting TRBD1. The V segment lost 5 bases and the J segment 2 bases; nucleotides outside the gene matches: 5. Germline-derived CDR1 and CDR2 are MNHEY and SMNVEV (reference sequence). CDR3 length equals 14 residues. The CDR3 spells CASSPTGLNYGYTF. The CDR3 nucleotides read TGTGCCAGCAGTCCGACAGGGCTGAACTATGGCTACACCTTC.

V is TRBV6-5 and J is TRBJ1-2; the D gene is possibly TRBD1 (5 bases). Trimming shortened V by 0 bases and J by 6 bases, and 14 bases separated the two germline ends. Germline V gives CDR1 MNHEY, CDR2 SVGAGI. The CDR3 length is 15 residues. The CDR3 loop is CASSYSRGVGNGYTF. CDR3 DNA: TGTGCCAGCAGTTACTCGCGGGGGGTTGGTAATGGCTACACCTTC.

This chain uses TRBV6-1 with TRBJ1-2; no firm D call. This CDR3 region has 13 residues. Deletions cut 6 bases from V and 1 base from J, with 9 bases between. Germline CDR1 and CDR2: MNHNS and SASEGT. The CDR3 DNA is TGTGCCAGCAGGGCCGGGAATAACTATGGCTACACCTTC. Encoded protein: CASRAGNNYGYTF.

This clonotype was counted at least ten times. The chain has TRBV11-2 and TRBJ2-7; D call uncertain. There are 15 residues in the CDR3. V was pared by 4 bases and J by 7 bases, with 20 bases between. Germline CDR1 is SGHAT and CDR2 is FQNNGV. For the CDR3, the DNA is TGTGCCAGCAGCTCCTGGGTGGGCTCCTCGCAGGAGCAGTACTTC. Translating it yields CASSSWVGSSQEQYF.